This T cell receptor (beta chain) was documented in a study of siplizumab effects on memory and regulatory T cells. Whole-study findings and limits: Mappable alloreactive CD4+ clones were on average 68.8% Treg-derived with siplizumab, approximately 30% in controls. A minor share of alloreactive clones matched unstimulated subsets. Greater diversity than memory cells seemed evident in naive T cells, which also appeared to be major alloresponse contributors. Phenotypic classification as naive or memory proved unattainable for roughly 80-96% of proliferating CD4+ or CD8+ clones.

As regards this clone: Its antigen is as yet unknown.

V was cut by 0 bases and J by 14 bases, with 10 bases left in between. The CDR3 consists of 11 residues. Germline assignment: CDR1 GTSNPN and CDR2 SVGIG (reference sequence). Here immunoSEQ multiplex PCR was the method, and the copy in TCRdb shows in-frame clones only, minus some. The data contain 100,000 or so clones, about 93% of them singletons. The sequencing input was non-Treg CD4+ T cells sorted from blood. V gene TRBV30 combines with J gene TRBJ1-4, with D possibly TRBD1 on 5 matching bases. The clonotype was recovered from a human donor in good health. The CDR3 nucleotides are TGTGCCTGGAGTGTCTCGGGACGGCTGTTTTTT. This sequence encodes CAWSVSGRLFF.